Below, 22 T cell receptor beta chains from the same sample are listed, as sequenced in a study of control samples from healthy donors and cancer patients. Assay: immunoSEQ multiplex PCR; the TCRdb copy retains only in-frame clones and omits some. The data show about 100,000 clones, about 88% seen once. The material sequenced was blood. The receptor set was obtained from a woman in her fifties or sixties in good health.

The chain combines TRBV19 with TRBJ2-1; 13 bases agree with TRBD2. Trimming cost V 7 bases and J 3 bases; bases outside gene matches: 3. The CDR3 has 15 residues. Germline CDR1 is LNHDA and CDR2 is SQIVND (reference sequence). CDR3 sequence: CASIRTSGSYNEQFF. Here the CDR3 DNA reads TGTGCCAGTATAAGGACTAGCGGGAGCTACAATGAGCAGTTCTTC.

The chain is built from TRBV27 and TRBJ1-2; a possible D gene is TRBD1 (5 bases). V dropped 3 bases and J dropped 2 bases, with 13 bases sitting between them. The CDR3 length is 15 residues. Germline V gene lookup returns CDR1 MNHEY and CDR2 SMNVEV (reference sequence). CDR3 in amino acids: CASSFWQGSNYGYTF. The CDR3 bases are TGTGCCAGCAGTTTTTGGCAGGGTTCCAACTATGGCTACACCTTC.

This clone was counted between two and nine times. V is TRBV5-5 and J is TRBJ2-7; TRBD2 matches at 7 bases. CDR1 is SGHKS and CDR2 is YYEKEE in the germline V gene (reference sequence). The CDR3 covers 12 residues. The V and J ends lost 7 bases and 2 bases, in that order; junction bases with no gene match: 3. CDR3 coding DNA: TGTGCCAGCCGGGGGGAAGCCTACGAGCAGTACGTC. Amino acid sequence: CASRGEAYEQYV.

This clone was counted once. The chain joins TRBV19 to TRBJ2-1; the match to TRBD2 covers 15 bases. This CDR3 contains 15 residues. J was trimmed by 8 bases and V by 4 bases; bases with no gene match: 3. In germline, CDR1 is LNHDA, CDR2 SQIVND (reference sequence). The CDR3 is CASSTGLAGGDEQFF. The CDR3 bases are TGTGCCAGTAGTACCGGACTAGCGGGGGGGGATGAGCAGTTCTTC.

Only a few counts were recorded for this clone. The V and J genes are TRBV6-1 and TRBJ2-1; 8 bases map to TRBD2. The CDR3 totals 13 residues. In germline, CDR1 is MNHNS, CDR2 SASEGT. J lost 15 bases, V lost 0 bases, and 7 bases had no gene match. Here the CDR3 reads CASSEAEAGVGFF. CDR3 in DNA: TGTGCCAGCAGTGAAGCAGAAGCGGGGGTGGGGTTCTTC.

The chain has TRBV5-1 and TRBJ2-1; no clear D. CDR1 SGHRS and CDR2 YFSETQ come from the germline V gene. V lost 6 bases to trimming and J lost 5 bases, with 9 bases between them. The CDR3 is 12 residues long. In nucleotides, the CDR3 is TGCGCCAGCAAAGAGCGAGACAATGAGCAGTTCTTC. As protein: CASKERDNEQFF.

The V gene is TRBV10-3, the J gene TRBJ2-7; D possibly corresponds to TRBD2 (5 bases). Germline assignment: CDR1 ENHRY and CDR2 SYGVKD. The CDR3 has 16 residues. Trimming stripped 0 bases from V and 1 base from J, with 13 bases between. The CDR3 DNA reads TGTGCCATCAGTGAGTCATACCGCGGGTCGTCCTACGAGCAGTACTTC. Amino acid sequence: CAISESYRGSSYEQYF.

This chain uses TRBV9 with TRBJ2-2, with a possible D match to TRBD2 (5 bases). V was clipped by 0 bases and J by 7 bases, with 7 bases between them. Germline V gives CDR1 SGDLS, CDR2 YYNGEE. This CDR3 has 13 amino acids. CDR3 sequence reads: CASSVAGSGELFF. In nucleotides, the CDR3 is TGTGCCAGCAGCGTAGCTGGGAGCGGGGAGCTGTTTTTT.

V gene TRBV4-3 combines with J gene TRBJ1-1, with 8 nucleotides matching TRBD1. The germline gives CDR1 LGHNA, CDR2 YSLEER. CDR3 size: 15 residues. Trimming took 0 bases from V and 1 from J; bases not matched to a gene: 1. The CDR3, as DNA: TGCGCCAGCAGCCAAGAGGGACAGGCGAACACTGAAGCTTTCTTT. Translated: CASSQEGQANTEAFF.

The V call is TRBV7-9, the J call TRBJ1-6, with D hard to call. The CDR3 has 15 residues. From germline, CDR1 is SEHNR and CDR2 FQNEAQ (reference sequence). V lost 5 bases to trimming and J lost 6 bases, with 14 bases between them. This chain's CDR3 is CASSPDGVSNSPLHF. Written as DNA, the CDR3 is TGTGCCAGCAGCCCCGATGGGGTCAGTAATTCACCCCTCCACTTT.

The chain employs TRBV4-1 and TRBJ2-1; a weak D match, TRBD1 (6 bases). The CDR3 is 14 amino acids. Deletions cut 1 base from V and 8 bases from J, with 12 bases between. Germline V CDR1 and CDR2: MGHRA, YSYEKL. This CDR3 reads CASSQAWGPDEQFF. CDR3 coding DNA: TGCGCCAGCAGCCAAGCATGGGGGCCGGATGAGCAGTTCTTC.

This clone showed up just once. The chain couples TRBV7-2 to TRBJ2-7; TRBD1 might be the D (5 bases). Per the germline V gene, CDR1 is SGHTA and CDR2 is FQGNSA. The V and J ends lost 1 base and 1 base respectively, with 8 bases between them. The CDR3 covers 14 residues. CDR3 loop: CASSLGAGSYEQYV. CDR3 nucleotide sequence: TGTGCCAGCAGCTTAGGCGCAGGGTCCTACGAGCAGTACGTC.

This clone was counted between two and nine times. V and J are TRBV5-4 and TRBJ2-1; 11 bases match TRBD2. The CDR3 is 17 residues long. Germline V lookup: CDR1 SGHNT, CDR2 YYREEE (reference sequence). The V gene end was trimmed by 4 bases and the J gene end by 7 bases; junction bases not matched to a gene: 13. This CDR3 reads CASSKTSGSASGNEQFF. The CDR3 DNA follows: TGTGCCAGCAGCAAAACTAGCGGGAGCGCTTCAGGGAATGAGCAGTTCTTC.

The chain recombines TRBV23-1 with TRBJ1-5; no definite D call. TRBV23-1 is placed among ORFs of uncertain function. The V end was cut by 3 bases, the J end by 5 bases, with 17 bases between. This CDR3 has 16 amino acids. CDR3 nucleotide sequence: TGCGCCAGCAGTCACTACTGGTCCGGACCTCATCAGCCCCAGCATTTT. Translation gives CASSHYWSGPHQPQHF.

The V call is TRBV11-3, the J call TRBJ2-2; D might be TRBD1 (6 bases). Germline CDR1 SGHNT, CDR2 YENEEA. The CDR3 is 14 amino acids. The ends were cut back, 5 bases at V and 10 bases at J, with 17 bases in the middle. The CDR3 DNA is TGTGCCAGCAGCCCCAGGGGCTGGAGGACGGAGCTGTTTTTT. Amino acids: CASSPRGWRTELFF.

The chain has TRBV5-4 and TRBJ1-1; tentative D call: TRBD1 (5 bases). The germline V and J ends were trimmed by 0 bases and 5 bases, with 11 bases remaining between them. Germline V lookup: CDR1 SGHNT, CDR2 YYREEE (reference sequence). The CDR3 totals 14 residues. CDR3 sequence (DNA): TGTGCCAGCAGCTTGGACCAGGGAAGGACTGAAGCTTTCTTT. Protein sequence: CASSLDQGRTEAFF.

This chain links TRBV27 with TRBJ1-1, with no clear D. The V gene lost 8 bases and the J gene lost 1 base, with 14 bases spanning the gap. This CDR3 spans 14 amino acids. CDR1 and CDR2 from the germline V gene are MNHEY and SMNVEV (reference sequence). As DNA, the CDR3 is TGTGCCAGCGGCCTCAATTTCCCGAACACTGAAGCTTTCTTT. It specifies CASGLNFPNTEAFF.

The V call is TRBV7-2, the J call TRBJ2-5; no reliable D call. The V gene's germline CDR1 is SGHTA and CDR2 FQGNSA. The CDR3 is 16 amino acids. The V and J ends lost 1 base and 2 bases respectively, with 14 bases between them. The CDR3: CASSLGVRWAQETQYF. The DNA of the CDR3 is TGTGCCAGCAGCTTAGGGGTTAGGTGGGCGCAAGAGACCCAGTACTTC. Looking up the rest from reference TRBV7-2 and TRBJ2-5 gives the full variable domain: GAGVSQSPSNKVTEKGKDVELRCDPISGHTALYWYRQSLGQGLEFLIYFQGNSAPDKSGLPSDRFSAERTGGSVSTLTIQRTQQEDSAVYLCASSLGVRWAQETQYFGPGTRLLVL.

The chain uses TRBV29-1 and TRBJ1-2; no clear D gene. Germline V gene lookup returns CDR1 SQVTM and CDR2 ANQGSEA. With 4 bases removed from V and 4 bases from J, the gap between germline ends came to 13 bases. This CDR3 is 13 amino acids long. CDR3 loop: CSVGPADIYGYTF. DNA for the CDR3: TGCAGCGTTGGGCCAGCAGATATCTATGGCTACACCTTC.

The chain links TRBV5-1 to TRBJ2-7; possible D gene TRBD2, 5 bases. In germline, CDR1 is SGHRS, CDR2 YFSETQ. The ends were cut back, 0 bases at V and 3 bases at J, with 16 bases in the middle. CDR3 length: 16 amino acids. In DNA, the CDR3 is TGCGCCAGCAGCTTGGAAGAGGGAAGCCGCTACTACGAGCAGTACTTC. This translates into CASSLEEGSRYYEQYF.

The chain has TRBV10-1 and TRBJ2-5; 7 bases map to TRBD2. With 0 bases clipped from V and 3 bases from J, the junction kept 4 bases outside the gene matches. The CDR3 is 15 residues long. The germline V gene encodes CDR1 WNHNN and CDR2 SYGVQD (reference sequence). As DNA, the CDR3 is TGCGCCAGCAGTGAGTCGTTTGCGGGGGAAGAGACCCAGTACTTC. It translates to CASSESFAGEETQYF.

This clone was picked up one time. The CDR3 loop is CASSSPGTGNEKLFF. CDR3 bases: TGTGCCAGCAGTTCCCCCGGGACAGGGAATGAAAAACTGTTTTTT. The chain combines TRBV6-2 or TRBV6-3 with TRBJ1-4, with TRBD1 matching 9 bases. This CDR3 spans 15 amino acids. V shed 4 bases, J shed 5 bases, and the junction held 5 bases outside the gene matches. The germline gives CDR1 MNHEY, CDR2 SVGEGT.